This T cell receptor (beta chain) came from a study of T-cell reconstitution after alpha-beta-depleted transplantation in children (dated by TCRdb to 2016 to 2018). Regarding the complete study: Using TCR repertoire profiling, the study quantitatively followed how T-cell immune reconstitution unfolded in children after TCRalphabeta/CD19-depleted allogeneic hematopoietic cell transplantation.

The germline V gene encodes CDR1 SGHRS and CDR2 YFSETQ. V is clipped by 3 bases and J by 1 base, and the sequence between their germline boundaries is 10 bases long. Reading from cysteine to phenylalanine, the CDR3 counts 14 amino acids. The only DNA kept is the CDR3, 42 bases in frame from the first base. In regard to this clonotype: The antigen it recognizes is unknown. Base qualities are missing; no much larger clone stands one base away.

Library prep was done by PCR. For sequencing, an Illumina HiSeq 2500 was employed. TCR libraries were prepared with molecular barcoding, using unique molecular identifiers to normalize TCRbeta repertoire quantification. TCRdb passed the public sequencing reads through fastp at Q25 and MiXCR, retaining productive beta sequences. Rows are unified per CDR3 protein, each entry keeping the most common DNA and genes. The sample includes roughly 200,000 distinct CDR3 sequences, with about 6.3% observed a single time. Clones ranked in the top ten supply 3% of the sample. The chain couples TRBV5-1 to TRBJ1-1; TRBD1 is possibly the D segment (5 matching bases). The TCR sequence derives from a human donor who donated a stem cell graft to a child with Wiskott-Aldrich syndrome. Sample: PBMCs from the stem cell graft donor, taken from the stem cell graft. The CDR3: CASSSGQTNTEAFF. The base sequence is TGCGCCAGCAGCTCCGGACAAACGAACACTGAAGCTTTCTTT.